One and the same sample provided the 19 T cell receptor beta chains below, sequenced in a study of T cell repertoires in cytomegalovirus infection. TCRdb reprocessed the reads with MiXCR, giving one entry per CDR3 protein. The profile shows 30,000 to 40,000 distinct CDR3 sequences, about 54% of them singletons. Their antigen targets remain unknown. Sequencing was performed on CD8+ T cells from cultured PBMCs, taken from culture after CMV antigen stimulation. The receptor set was obtained from a human donor in good health (CMV status not recorded). Some clones in this sample may be carry-over from other donors' samples.

This chain uses TRBV18 with TRBJ1-6, with D perhaps matching TRBD1 (5 bases). Germline CDR1 reads KGHSH; CDR2 reads LQKENI. The V and J ends lost 5 bases and 9 bases respectively, with 11 bases between them. The CDR3 runs 13 residues. The CDR3 loop is CASSSGRASPLHF. DNA of the CDR3: TGTGCCAGCTCATCGGGCAGGGCTTCACCCCTCCACTTT.

V is TRBV6-2 or TRBV6-3 and J is TRBJ1-5; D may be TRBD1 (5 bases). Germline V CDR1 and CDR2: MNHEY, SVGEGT. V lost 2 bases to trimming and J lost 5 bases, with 16 bases between them. CDR3 length: 16 residues. The CDR3 bases are TGTGCCAGCAGTTACGGTCCGGGGGTGGAGGATCAGCCCCAGCATTTT. It specifies CASSYGPGVEDQPQHF.

This clonotype appeared a few times. V gene TRBV7-9 combines with J gene TRBJ2-2; 13 bases are a match to TRBD2. Germline-derived CDR1 and CDR2 are SEHNR and FQNEAQ (reference sequence). V lost 5 bases to trimming and J lost 2 bases; unmatched junction nucleotides: 20. This CDR3 has 22 amino acids. The DNA of the CDR3 is TGTGCCAGCAGCACACCGGGACTAGCGGGACTTGACACCAGACAAAACACCGGGGAGCTGTTTTTT. It translates to CASSTPGLAGLDTRQNTGELFF.

CDR3 residues: CSVDDLVVEQGLKALDYNEQFF. The CDR3 DNA follows: TGCAGCGTTGATGACTTGGTAGTTGAGCAGGGACTTAAGGCGCTGGACTACAATGAGCAGTTCTTC. The V gene is TRBV29-1, the J gene TRBJ2-1; D might be TRBD2 (6 bases). Looked up from germline, CDR1 is SQVTM and CDR2 is ANQGSEA. Deletions cut 3 bases from V and 3 bases from J, with 36 bases between. This CDR3 is 22 amino acids long.

A few counts support this clonotype. The V call is TRBV24-1, the J call TRBJ2-1; TRBD2 matches at 11 bases. CDR1 is KGHDR and CDR2 is SFDVKD in the germline V gene. The junction had 8 bases not matched to a gene; V was cut back by 4 bases and J by 4 bases. This CDR3 has 17 residues. The CDR3 reads CATSESRLAGYYNEQFF. The CDR3 bases are TGTGCCACCAGTGAATCTCGACTAGCGGGATATTACAATGAGCAGTTCTTC.

This chain joins TRBV19 and TRBJ1-1; D is undetermined. V lost 1 base, J lost 2 bases, and 5 bases lay in between. The CDR3 runs 13 residues. CDR1 and CDR2 from the germline V gene are LNHDA and SQIVND (reference sequence). The CDR3 region has the DNA TGTGCCAGTAGTATAGGTTTTAACACTGAAGCTTTCTTT. It encodes CASSIGFNTEAFF.

This clonotype was seen only a few times. This chain uses TRBV28 with TRBJ2-5; 12 bases match TRBD2. Trimming removed 6 bases from V and 0 bases from J; junction bases left unmatched: 5. The CDR3 has 16 amino acids. Germline lookup yields CDR1 MDHEN and CDR2 SYDVKM. CDR3 amino acids: CASRRTSGTYQETQYF. CDR3 DNA: TGTGCCAGCAGGAGGACTAGCGGGACGTACCAAGAGACCCAGTACTTC.

The chain joins TRBV6-6 to TRBJ2-1; D might be TRBD2 (6 bases). V gave up 6 bases and J gave up 10 bases, with 16 bases separating them. Looked up from germline, CDR1 is MNHNY and CDR2 is SVGAGI (reference sequence). The length of the CDR3 is 13 residues. CDR3 DNA sequence: TGTGCCAGCAGCCAAGTAGGGCGGGGCGAGCAGTTCTTC. Its translation is CASSQVGRGEQFF.

The chain carries TRBV28 and TRBJ2-7; tentatively, D is TRBD2 (6 bases). CDR1 and CDR2 (germline): MDHEN, SYDVKM. There are 15 residues in the CDR3. Deletions cut 6 bases from V and 7 bases from J, with 22 bases between. The CDR3 DNA reads TGTGCCAGCAGCCCCAAGGTAACTAGCCCGTGGGAGCAGTACTTC. Its protein product is CASSPKVTSPWEQYF. Combining the CDR3 with reference TRBV28 and TRBJ2-7 gives the whole variable domain DVKVTQSSRYLVKRTGEKVFLECVQDMDHENMFWYRQDPGLGLRLIYFSYDVKMKEKGDIPEGYSVSREKKERFSLILESASTNQTSMYLCASSPKVTSPWEQYFGPGTRLTVT.

This clonotype occurred once. V is TRBV6-6 and J is TRBJ2-5; possible D gene TRBD1, 5 bases. V was pared by 5 bases and J by 2 bases, with 12 bases between. The CDR3 covers 14 residues. The germline gives CDR1 MNHNY, CDR2 SVGAGI (reference sequence). DNA of the CDR3: TGTGCCAGCAGTGACCCAGGGTATCAAGAGACCCAGTACTTC. Its protein product is CASSDPGYQETQYF.

The chain couples TRBV7-1 to TRBJ2-2, with D perhaps assigned TRBD1 or TRBD2 (7 bases each). TRBV7-1 is classed as an ORF, of uncertain function. The CDR3 runs 15 residues. V lost 6 bases and J 6 bases, leaving 17 bases between the germline ends. The chain's CDR3 is CASRLTGEGSGELFF. The CDR3 DNA is TGTGCCAGCAGACTAACAGGGGAGGGATCCGGGGAGCTGTTTTTT.

The chain combines TRBV28 with TRBJ2-4, with 7 bases lining up with TRBD2. With V trimmed by 4 bases and J by 5 bases, 8 bases remained unmatched. The CDR3 sequence is 15 residues long. CDR1 MDHEN and CDR2 SYDVKM come from the germline V gene. The CDR3 reads CASSWAREYENIQYF. The CDR3 nucleotides read TGTGCCAGCAGTTGGGCGCGGGAGTACGAAAACATTCAGTACTTC.

This clonotype came up a few times. The rearrangement joins TRBV2 to TRBJ2-3; no reliable D call. CDR1 is SNHLY and CDR2 is FYNNEI in the germline V gene. CDR3 length: 10 amino acids. Trimming stripped 4 bases from V and 6 bases from J, with 2 bases between. In nucleotides, the CDR3 is TGTGCCAGCAGTGGGGATACGCAGTATTTT. Residues: CASSGDTQYF.

This clonotype was recorded many times. The rearrangement joins TRBV28 to TRBJ2-3; D might be TRBD1 or TRBD2, each matching 5 bases. The CDR3 is 17 residues long. CDR1 and CDR2 from the germline V gene are MDHEN and SYDVKM. Trimming cost V 3 bases and J 2 bases, with 18 bases left between them. CDR3 sequence: CASSFSASGRDTDTQYF. CDR3 bases: TGTGCCAGCAGTTTCTCCGCCTCGGGACGAGACACAGATACGCAGTATTTT.

This clonotype was detected ten times or more. The rearrangement joins TRBV7-2 to TRBJ2-1; TRBD2 matches 13 bases. V trimming: 1 base; J trimming: 6 bases; junction bases outside the gene matches: 3. Germline values: CDR1 SGHTA, CDR2 FQGNSA. There are 16 residues in the CDR3. The CDR3 region is CASSLGTSGRTNEQFF. The DNA for the CDR3 is TGTGCCAGCAGCTTAGGGACTAGCGGGAGAACCAATGAGCAGTTCTTC.

This chain joins TRBV5-6 and TRBJ1-5, with D perhaps TRBD1 (5 bases). Trimming pared 0 bases from V and 7 bases from J, leaving 8 bases between. Per the germline V gene, CDR1 is SGHDT and CDR2 is YYEEEE. The CDR3 has 13 amino acids. CDR3 amino acids: CASSLGGKQPQHF. The DNA for the CDR3 is TGTGCCAGCAGCTTGGGGGGGAAACAGCCCCAGCATTTT.

This chain connects TRBV28 to TRBJ2-7, with TRBD2 matching 12 bases. The germline gives CDR1 MDHEN, CDR2 SYDVKM. J lost 4 bases, V lost 4 bases, and 11 bases had no gene match. CDR3 length: 17 residues. The CDR3 DNA reads as TGTGCCAGCAGTTCGTCGGCTAGCGGGAGGGCCCTATACGAGCAGTACTTC. This codes for CASSSSASGRALYEQYF.

The table lists this clonotype with a few counts. CDR3 sequence: CASSLDRTETQYF. The CDR3 DNA sequence: TGTGCCAGCAGCTTAGACAGGACAGAGACCCAGTACTTC. The chain links TRBV7-9 to TRBJ2-5, with a weak D call TRBD1 (5 bases). The V gene's germline CDR1 is SEHNR and CDR2 FQNEAQ (reference sequence). The CDR3 totals 13 residues. V shed 1 base and J shed 4 bases, with 7 bases lying between them. Variable domain in full (rest from reference TRBV7-9 and TRBJ2-5): DTGVSQNPRHKITKRGQNVTFRCDPISEHNRLYWYRQTLGQGPEFLTYFQNEAQLEKSRLLSDRFSAERPKGSFSTLEIQRTEQGDSAMYLCASSLDRTETQYFGPGTRLLVL.

This clonotype was picked up a small number of times. The gene calls are TRBV29-1 and TRBJ1-1; 8 bases are shared with TRBD1. The CDR3 sequence is 13 residues long. V dropped 8 bases and J dropped 1; count of bases not matched to a gene: 6. The germline gives CDR1 SQVTM, CDR2 ANQGSEA. The CDR3 coding sequence is TGCAGCCTAGAGGACAGGGAGAACACTGAAGCTTTCTTT. Translated, it gives CSLEDRENTEAFF. The whole variable domain, filled in from reference TRBV29-1 and TRBJ1-1, reads SAVISQKPSRDICQRGTSLTIQCQVDSQVTMMFWYRQQPGQSLTLIATANQGSEATYESGFVIDKFPISRPNLTFSTLTVSNMSPEDSSIYLCSLEDRENTEAFFGQGTRLTVV.